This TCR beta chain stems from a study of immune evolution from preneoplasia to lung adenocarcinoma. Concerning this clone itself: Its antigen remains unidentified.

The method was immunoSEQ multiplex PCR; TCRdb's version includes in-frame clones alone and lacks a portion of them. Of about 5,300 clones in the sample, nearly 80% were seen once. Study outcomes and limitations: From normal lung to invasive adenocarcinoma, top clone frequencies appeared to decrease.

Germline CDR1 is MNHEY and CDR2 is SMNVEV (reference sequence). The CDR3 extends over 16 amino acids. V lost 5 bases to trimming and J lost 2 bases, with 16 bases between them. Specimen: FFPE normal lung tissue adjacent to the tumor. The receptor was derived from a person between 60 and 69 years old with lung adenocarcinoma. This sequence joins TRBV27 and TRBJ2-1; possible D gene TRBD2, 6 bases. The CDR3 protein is CASSPRAPGAYNEQFF. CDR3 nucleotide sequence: TGTGCCAGCAGTCCCCGGGCACCGGGGGCCTACAATGAGCAGTTCTTC.